One T cell receptor (beta chain) is described in this entry. Germline V CDR1 and CDR2: GTSNPN, SVGIG (reference sequence). This CDR3 spans 14 amino acids. V trimming: 2 bases; J trimming: 7 bases; junction bases outside the gene matches: 6. This entry belongs to a study of T cell responses to AZD1222 COVID-19 vaccine. The method was immunoSEQ multiplex PCR; TCRdb's version includes in-frame clones alone and lacks a portion of them. Of 150,000 to 200,000 clones in the sample, around 90% were seen once. The J gene is TRBJ2-3, the V gene TRBV30; 10 bases align to TRBD1. This material consisted of peripheral blood, taken on day 0 of AZD1222 vaccination. The receptor was derived from an adult in good health. CDR3 DNA sequence: TGTGCCTGGAGTCCGGGACAGGGGACGAATACGCAGTATTTT. This gives the protein CAWSPGQGTNTQYF.